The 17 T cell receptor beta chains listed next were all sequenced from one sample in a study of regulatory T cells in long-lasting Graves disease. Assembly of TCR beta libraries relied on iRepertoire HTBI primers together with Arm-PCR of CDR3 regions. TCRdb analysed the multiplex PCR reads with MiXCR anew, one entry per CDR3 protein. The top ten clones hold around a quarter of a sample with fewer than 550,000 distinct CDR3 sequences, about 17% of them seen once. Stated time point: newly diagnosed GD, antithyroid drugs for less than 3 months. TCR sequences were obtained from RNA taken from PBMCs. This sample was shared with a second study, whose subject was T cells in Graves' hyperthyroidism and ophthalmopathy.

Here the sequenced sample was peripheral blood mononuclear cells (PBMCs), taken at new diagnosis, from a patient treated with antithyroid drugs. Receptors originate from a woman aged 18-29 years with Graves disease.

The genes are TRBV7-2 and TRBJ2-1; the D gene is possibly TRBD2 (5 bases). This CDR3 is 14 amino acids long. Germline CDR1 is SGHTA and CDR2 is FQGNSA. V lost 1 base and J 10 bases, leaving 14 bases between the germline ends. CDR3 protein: CASSLGLRAYEQFF. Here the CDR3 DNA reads TGTGCCAGCAGCTTAGGGTTGCGGGCCTACGAGCAGTTCTTC.

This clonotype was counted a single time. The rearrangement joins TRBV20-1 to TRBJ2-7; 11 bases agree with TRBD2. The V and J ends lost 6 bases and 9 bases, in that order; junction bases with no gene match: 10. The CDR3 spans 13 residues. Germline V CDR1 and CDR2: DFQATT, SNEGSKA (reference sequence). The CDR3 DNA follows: TGCAGTGCCCACCGCCCTAGCGGGAGGTTGCAGTACTTC. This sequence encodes CSAHRPSGRLQYF.

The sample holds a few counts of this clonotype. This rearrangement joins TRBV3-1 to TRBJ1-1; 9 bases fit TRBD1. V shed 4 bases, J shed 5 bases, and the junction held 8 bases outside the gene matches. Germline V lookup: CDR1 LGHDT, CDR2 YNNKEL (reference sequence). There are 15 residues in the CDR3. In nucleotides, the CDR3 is TGTGCCAGCAGCCGAATCAGACAGGGGGGTACTGAAGCTTTCTTT. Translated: CASSRIRQGGTEAFF.

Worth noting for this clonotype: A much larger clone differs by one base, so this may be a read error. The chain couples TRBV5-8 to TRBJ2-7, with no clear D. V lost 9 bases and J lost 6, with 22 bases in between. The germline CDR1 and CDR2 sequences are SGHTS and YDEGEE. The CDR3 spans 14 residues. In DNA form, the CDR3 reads TGTGCCACCACCTCACGGGCCATCCACTGCGAGCAGTACTTC. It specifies CATTSRAIHCEQYF. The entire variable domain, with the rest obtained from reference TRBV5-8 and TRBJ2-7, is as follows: EAGVTQSPTHLIKTRGQQATLRCSPISGHTSVYWYQQALGLGLQFLLWYDEGEERNRGNFPPRFSGRQFPNYSSELNVNALELEDSALYLCATTSRAIHCEQYFGPGTRLTVT.

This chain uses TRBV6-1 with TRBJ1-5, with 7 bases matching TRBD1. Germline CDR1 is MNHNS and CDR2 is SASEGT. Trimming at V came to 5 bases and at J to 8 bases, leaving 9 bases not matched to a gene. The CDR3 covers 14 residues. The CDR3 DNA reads TGTGCCAGCAGTTCCAACAGGGGAGAGGAGCCCCAGCATTTT. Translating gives CASSSNRGEEPQHF.

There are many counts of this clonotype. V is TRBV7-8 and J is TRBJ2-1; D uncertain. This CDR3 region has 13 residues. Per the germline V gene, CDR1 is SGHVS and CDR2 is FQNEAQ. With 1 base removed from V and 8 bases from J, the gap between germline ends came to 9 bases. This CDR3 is CASSLVESHEQFF. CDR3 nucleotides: TGTGCCAGCAGCTTAGTCGAGAGCCATGAGCAGTTCTTC.

The CDR3 sequence: CASSLYDSAYTDTQHF. DNA for the CDR3: TGTGCCAGCAGTTTATATGATAGCGCGTACACAGATACGCAGCATTTT. V and J are TRBV12-3 or TRBV12-4 and TRBJ2-3; no reliable D call. The J call could be wrong; TRBJ1-5 is a better fit for the DNA end. There are 16 residues in the CDR3.

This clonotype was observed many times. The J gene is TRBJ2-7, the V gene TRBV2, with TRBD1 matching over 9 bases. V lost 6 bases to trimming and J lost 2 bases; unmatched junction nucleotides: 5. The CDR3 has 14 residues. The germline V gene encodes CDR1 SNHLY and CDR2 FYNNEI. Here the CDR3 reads CASRRTGVAYEQYF. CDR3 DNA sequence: TGTGCCAGCAGGCGGACAGGGGTTGCCTACGAGCAGTACTTC. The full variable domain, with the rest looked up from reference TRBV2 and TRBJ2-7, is EPEVTQTPSHQVTQMGQEVILRCVPISNHLYFYWYRQILGQKVEFLVSFYNNEISEKSEIFDDQFSVERPDGSNFTLKIRSTKLEDSAMYFCASRRTGVAYEQYFGPGTRLTVT.

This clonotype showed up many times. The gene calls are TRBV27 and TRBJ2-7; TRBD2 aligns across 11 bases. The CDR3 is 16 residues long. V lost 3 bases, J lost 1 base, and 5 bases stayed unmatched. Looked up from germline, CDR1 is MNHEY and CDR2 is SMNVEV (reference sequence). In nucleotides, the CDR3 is TGTGCCAGCAGTTTTCGTGGGACTAGCGGTTCCTACGAGCAGTACTTC. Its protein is CASSFRGTSGSYEQYF.

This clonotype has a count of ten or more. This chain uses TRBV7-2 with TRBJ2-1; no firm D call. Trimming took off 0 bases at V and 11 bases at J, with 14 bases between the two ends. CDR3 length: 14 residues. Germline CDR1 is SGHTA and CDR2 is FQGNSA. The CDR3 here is CASSLALVETQQFF. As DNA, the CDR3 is TGTGCCAGCAGCTTAGCGCTCGTTGAGACACAGCAGTTCTTC.

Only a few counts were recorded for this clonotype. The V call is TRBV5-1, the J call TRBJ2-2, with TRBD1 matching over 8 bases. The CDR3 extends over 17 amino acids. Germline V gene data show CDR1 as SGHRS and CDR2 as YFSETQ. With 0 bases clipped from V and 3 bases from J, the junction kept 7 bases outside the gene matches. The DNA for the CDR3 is TGCGCCAGCAGCTTGGTAGGGACAGGAAAGCACACCGGGGAGCTGTTTTTT. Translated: CASSLVGTGKHTGELFF.

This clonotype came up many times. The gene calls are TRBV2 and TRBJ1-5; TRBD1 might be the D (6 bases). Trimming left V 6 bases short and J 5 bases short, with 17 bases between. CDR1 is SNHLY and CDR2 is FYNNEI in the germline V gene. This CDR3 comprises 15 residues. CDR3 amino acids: CASSQPGQSDQPQHF. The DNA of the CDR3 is TGTGCCAGCAGCCAACCGGGACAATCGGATCAGCCCCAGCATTTT. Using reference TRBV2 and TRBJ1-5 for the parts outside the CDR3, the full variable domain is EPEVTQTPSHQVTQMGQEVILRCVPISNHLYFYWYRQILGQKVEFLVSFYNNEISEKSEIFDDQFSVERPDGSNFTLKIRSTKLEDSAMYFCASSQPGQSDQPQHFGDGTRLSIL.

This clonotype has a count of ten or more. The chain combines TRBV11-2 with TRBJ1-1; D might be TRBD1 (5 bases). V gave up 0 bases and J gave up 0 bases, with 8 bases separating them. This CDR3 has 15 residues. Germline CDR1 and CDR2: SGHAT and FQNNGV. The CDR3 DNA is TGTGCCAGCAGCTTAGATCACAGGATGAACACTGAAGCTTTCTTT. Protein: CASSLDHRMNTEAFF.

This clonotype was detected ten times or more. CDR3 sequence (DNA): TGTGCCAGCAGTTACTCCCGCCTTGTTTGGGGCTACACCTTC. This sequence encodes CASSYSRLVWGYTF. This rearrangement joins TRBV6-5 to TRBJ1-2, with D unclear. Germline V gene data show CDR1 as MNHEY and CDR2 as SVGAGI. This CDR3 has 14 residues. Trimming pared 0 bases from V and 8 bases from J, leaving 13 bases between.

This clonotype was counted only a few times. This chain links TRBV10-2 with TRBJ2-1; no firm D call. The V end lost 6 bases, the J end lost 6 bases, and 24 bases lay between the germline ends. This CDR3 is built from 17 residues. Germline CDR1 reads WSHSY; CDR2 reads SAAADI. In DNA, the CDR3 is TGCGCCAGCAGGGGCCCCACAAAGGGTTACTCTGCCAATGAGCAGTTCTTC. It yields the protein CASRGPTKGYSANEQFF.

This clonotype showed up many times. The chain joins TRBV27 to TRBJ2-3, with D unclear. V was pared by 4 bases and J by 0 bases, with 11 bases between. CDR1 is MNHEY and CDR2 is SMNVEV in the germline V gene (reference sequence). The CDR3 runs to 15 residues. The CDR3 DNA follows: TGTGCCAGCAGTTCGGGCCTATATAGCACAGATACGCAGTATTTT. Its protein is CASSSGLYSTDTQYF.

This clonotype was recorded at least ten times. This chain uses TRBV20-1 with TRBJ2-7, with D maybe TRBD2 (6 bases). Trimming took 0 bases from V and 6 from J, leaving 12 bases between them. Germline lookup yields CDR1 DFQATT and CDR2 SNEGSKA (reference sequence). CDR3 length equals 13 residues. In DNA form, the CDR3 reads TGCAGTGCTAGAGATTCTAGCGTCTCCGAGCAGTACTTC. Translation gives CSARDSSVSEQYF.